This T cell receptor (beta chain) is drawn from a study of shared clonotypes between healthy human individuals. At the level of the study: The composition of the donors was a couple of women and a few men aged 18 to 49.

Germline CDR1 SGDLS, CDR2 YYNGEE. CDR3 length: 14 amino acids. Trimming shortened V by 3 bases and J by 0 bases, and 8 bases separated the two germline ends. Authors' methods: Quality scores were absent from the junction-only immunoSEQ sequences, so filtering differed. TCRdb's table, derived via immunoSEQ multiplex PCR, lists solely in-frame clones and lacks some. V, J and clone size were drawn from that table, and D and trimming were deduced from the DNA. The sample holds 2 million to 2.5 million clones, 92% seen once. For this clone: Other DNA sequences from this sample encode an identical CDR3 as well.

The sample consisted of naive CD4+ T cells from PBMCs. Subset meaning: CD45RA+ positively selected. The sequence came from a man in his late teens or twenties in good health. Some clones in this sample may be carry-over from other donors' samples. The chain uses TRBV9 and TRBJ2-3; D remains ambiguous. The CDR3 nucleotides are TGTGCCAGCAGCGCCTCCGGTAGCACAGATACGCAGTATTTT. As protein: CASSASGSTDTQYF. Variable domain in full (rest from reference TRBV9 and TRBJ2-3): DSGVTQTPKHLITATGQRVTLRCSPRSGDLSVYWYQQSLDQGLQFLIQYYNGEERAKGNILERFSAQQFPDLHSELNLSSLELGDSALYFCASSASGSTDTQYFGPGTRLTVL.